The sequence of this TCR beta chain was determined in a study of blood T cell repertoires in COVID-19. Study-wide background: Sites across the United States, Italy and Spain contributed samples from acute and convalescent COVID-19. T cells, B-cell-depleted T cells, or PBMCs provided the cDNA or gDNA that served as material.

Germline trimming cut 2 bases from V and 5 bases from J; bases unmatched to any gene: 7. The CDR3 has 15 amino acids. Germline V lookup: CDR1 MGHDK, CDR2 SYGVNS. Methods used by the authors: Reference gene primer amplification yielded estimated nucleated cell counts. Only in-frame clones appear in the TCRdb table, and some are missing; sequencing was by immunoSEQ multiplex PCR. V and J calls and clone size are those listed in that table; D and trimming were worked out from the DNA. Among about 300,000 clones, about 83% were seen once, and the ten largest hold 8% to 10%. The gene calls are TRBV25-1 and TRBJ2-7; 9 bases align to TRBD1. The sequencing input was peripheral blood. This clonotype was sampled from a woman in her forties or fifties who had recovered from COVID-19. The CDR3 loop is CASSEPGQGLNEQYF. For the CDR3, the DNA is TGTGCCAGCAGTGAACCGGGACAGGGTCTGAACGAGCAGTACTTC.